This is a list of T cell receptor beta chains from one sample in a study of human T cells and chemical hapten exposure. Each CDR3 protein gets one entry after TCRdb re-called the RACE reads with MiXCR. The sample lists about 200,000 distinct CDR3 sequences; 24% were seen once. This sample comprised whole blood, obtained in connection with sensitization to the hapten diphenylcyclopropenone (DPC). All receptors come from a woman between 40 and 50 years old with alopecia areata. Some clones in this sample may be carry-over from other donors' samples. Each CDR3 is given with its conserved first and last residue. D genes are given only for firm matches. Size is omitted from some rows. Given values are once, few, many or a class for expanded clones.

DNA: TGTGCCAGCAGTCCAAGCGGCGGGGGGGGCACCGGGGAGCTGTTTTTT; CDR3: CASSPSGGGGTGELFF; J: TRBJ2-2; size: few; V: TRBV7-8; D: TRBD2
DNA: TGCGCCAGCAGCTTGGTAGGGAAAGAGACCCAGTACTTC; CDR3: CASSLVGKETQYF; J: TRBJ2-5; size: NA; V: TRBV5-1; D: NA
DNA: TGTGCCAGCAGCCTTACTGGGACAGGGGAGCATGAGCAGTTCTTC; CDR3: CASSLTGTGEHEQFF; J: TRBJ2-1; size: few; V: TRBV4-2; D: TRBD1
DNA: TGTGCCAGCAGTAAACAGCATCAGCCCCAGCATTTT; CDR3: CASSKQHQPQHF; J: TRBJ1-5; size: few; V: TRBV28; D: NA
DNA: TGTGCCAGCAGCGGACAGGGAATTAGGGATGGCTACACCTTC; CDR3: CASSGQGIRDGYTF; J: TRBJ1-2; size: NA; V: TRBV2; D: TRBD1
DNA: TGCGCCAGCAGCCAAGTCGTGGGACTAGCGGGAGTCAGGGAGCTGTTTTTT; CDR3: CASSQVVGLAGVRELFF; J: TRBJ2-2; size: NA; V: TRBV4-1; D: TRBD2
DNA: TGTGCCAGCAGTCAAGGGACTAGCGGGCCCCGAACCACCGGGGAGCTGTTTTTT; CDR3: CASSQGTSGPRTTGELFF; J: TRBJ2-2; size: NA; V: TRBV12-3/TRBV12-4; D: TRBD2
DNA: TGCAGCGTTGAGCTAGGGACAGGAGCTGTGGAGACCCAGTACTTC; CDR3: CSVELGTGAVETQYF; J: TRBJ2-5; size: many; V: TRBV29-1; D: TRBD1
DNA: TGTGCCAGCAGTCTCGGCGGGACAGCTAATTCACCCCTCCACTTT; CDR3: CASSLGGTANSPLHF; J: TRBJ1-6; size: NA; V: TRBV27; D: TRBD1
DNA: TGCGCCAGCAGCCAAGATAAGGGGCTAGCGGGGACAGACAATGAGCAGTTCTTC; CDR3: CASSQDKGLAGTDNEQFF; J: TRBJ2-1; size: NA; V: TRBV4-1; D: TRBD2
DNA: TGCGCCAGCAGCCAAGAAGGGGCGATGGGGGGGGCCAACGTCCTGACTTTC; CDR3: CASSQEGAMGGANVLTF; J: TRBJ2-6; size: many; V: TRBV4-3; D: NA
DNA: TGCAGTGCTAGCCGGCAAAGCTCCTACAATGAGCAGTTCTTC; CDR3: CSASRQSSYNEQFF; J: TRBJ2-1; size: NA; V: TRBV20-1; D: NA
DNA: TGTGCCAGCAGCGTAGAAGGGAGCTCCTATAATTCACCCCTCCACTTT; CDR3: CASSVEGSSYNSPLHF; J: TRBJ1-6; size: NA; V: TRBV9; D: NA
DNA: TGCAGTGCTAGCTTCTACGAGGGCGCCTACGAGCAGTACTTC; CDR3: CSASFYEGAYEQYF; J: TRBJ2-7; size: NA; V: TRBV20-1; D: NA
DNA: TGCGCCAGCAGCTTGTCGGGGCTGTCAGATACGCAGTATTTT; CDR3: CASSLSGLSDTQYF; J: TRBJ2-3; size: few; V: TRBV5-1; D: NA
DNA: TGTGCCAGCAGTCGCTCGCGTTTGGGCTCTACCAGCTCCTACGAGCAGTACTTC; CDR3: CASSRSRLGSTSSYEQYF; J: TRBJ2-7; size: NA; V: TRBV6-5; D: NA
DNA: TGCAGTGCTAGGTGGGGACAGGGGGCGCGAGGGGCCCATGGCTACACCTTC; CDR3: CSARWGQGARGAHGYTF; J: TRBJ1-2; size: many; V: TRBV20-1; D: TRBD1
DNA: TGTGCCAGCAGTGTTTGGGGGTCTAGGACAGATACGCAGTATTTT; CDR3: CASSVWGSRTDTQYF; J: TRBJ2-3; size: few; V: TRBV2; D: NA
DNA: TGTGCCAGCTCGCTAGCGGGAGGGGGCAATGAGCAGTTCTTC; CDR3: CASSLAGGGNEQFF; J: TRBJ2-1; size: NA; V: TRBV28; D: TRBD2
DNA: TGCGCCAGCAGTCAGATACCGGGACTAGCGGGAAATGAGCAGTTCTTC; CDR3: CASSQIPGLAGNEQFF; J: TRBJ2-1; size: NA; V: TRBV5-1; D: TRBD2
DNA: TGTGCCAGCAGCCCCACTAGGAATGAGCAGTTCTTC; CDR3: CASSPTRNEQFF; J: TRBJ2-1; size: few; V: TRBV7-2; D: NA
DNA: TGCAGCGTTGATCCTAGCGGGGGCACAGATACGCAGTATTTT; CDR3: CSVDPSGGTDTQYF; J: TRBJ2-3; size: many; V: TRBV29-1; D: TRBD2
DNA: TGCAGCGTCCCCCGGGACAGGATGGAAGAGACCCAGTACTTC; CDR3: CSVPRDRMEETQYF; J: TRBJ2-5; size: NA; V: TRBV29-1; D: TRBD1
DNA: TGTGCCAGCAGTTTTGTGAGGGGCGGTCGGGAGACCCAGTACTTC; CDR3: CASSFVRGGRETQYF; J: TRBJ2-5; size: few; V: TRBV28; D: NA
DNA: TGCGCCAGCAGCCGCGGCGGACTAAACATTCAGTACTTC; CDR3: CASSRGGLNIQYF; J: TRBJ2-4; size: NA; V: TRBV5-1; D: NA
DNA: TGTGCCAGCAGTTACGCGGGGAACACTGAAGCTTTCTTT; CDR3: CASSYAGNTEAFF; J: TRBJ1-1; size: few; V: TRBV6-2/TRBV6-3; D: NA
DNA: TGCGCCAGCAGCTCCGGGAGCGGGAGCTACGAGCAGTACTTC; CDR3: CASSSGSGSYEQYF; J: TRBJ2-7; size: NA; V: TRBV5-1; D: TRBD2
DNA: TGTGCCAGCCCCCGGGCCCAGGCAGCTGGAAACACCATATATTTT; CDR3: CASPRAQAAGNTIYF; J: TRBJ1-3; size: many; V: TRBV14; D: NA
DNA: TGTGCCACCAGTGATTCTAGATCGGAGACCCAGTACTTC; CDR3: CATSDSRSETQYF; J: TRBJ2-5; size: NA; V: TRBV24-1; D: NA
DNA: TGTGCTAGCAGGCAGGGCGCTCAAGAGACCCAGTACTTC; CDR3: CASRQGAQETQYF; J: TRBJ2-5; size: NA; V: TRBV7-2; D: NA
DNA: TGCGCCAGCAGCCAAGTCAGTTTCTTCGGGACAGAGAACACTGAAGCTTTCTTT; CDR3: CASSQVSFFGTENTEAFF; J: TRBJ1-1; size: NA; V: TRBV4-3; D: TRBD1
DNA: TGTGCCAGCAGAGTCGACGGTAATGAGCAGTTCTTC; CDR3: CASRVDGNEQFF; J: TRBJ2-1; size: NA; V: TRBV2; D: NA
DNA: TGTGCCAGCATCCCGGCCGCCCAGGGACAGACCTATGGCTACACCTTC; CDR3: CASIPAAQGQTYGYTF; J: TRBJ1-2; size: many; V: TRBV7-2; D: TRBD1
DNA: TGTGCCAGCAGATCCCGACCAGCTAGCGGGAGGGACCGGAAGGAGCAGTTCTTC; CDR3: CASRSRPASGRDRKEQFF; J: TRBJ2-1; size: few; V: TRBV11-2; D: TRBD2
DNA: TGTGCCAGCAGTTACTCGGGGTTGGGCACAGATACGCAGTATTTT; CDR3: CASSYSGLGTDTQYF; J: TRBJ2-3; size: NA; V: TRBV6-5; D: NA
DNA: NA; CDR3: CISVPEASKRPEDEQYF; J: TRBJ2-7; size: NA; V: TRBV7-5; D: NA
DNA: TGTGCCGGGAGGACTACGCTAAGTACAGATACGCAGTATTTT; CDR3: CAGRTTLSTDTQYF; J: TRBJ2-3; size: many; V: TRBV10-3; D: NA
DNA: TGTGCCAGCAGCTTAGAGTACTCATATGGCTACACCTTC; CDR3: CASSLEYSYGYTF; J: TRBJ1-2; size: NA; V: TRBV7-9; D: NA
DNA: TGCGCCAGCGCTGAAACCGGGGCGACGCTCTCCTACGAGCAGTACTTC; CDR3: CASAETGATLSYEQYF; J: TRBJ2-7; size: NA; V: TRBV5-1; D: NA
DNA: TGTGCCAGCACCCTGTCGTCCCCCACAGATACGCAGTATTTT; CDR3: CASTLSSPTDTQYF; J: TRBJ2-3; size: NA; V: TRBV6-1; D: NA
DNA: TGTGCCAGCAGCTCATCAAGATACAATGAGCAGTTCTTC; CDR3: CASSSSRYNEQFF; J: TRBJ2-1; size: NA; V: TRBV6-5; D: NA
DNA: TGCGCCAGCAGCCAGGAAGGGAGGTGGGAAAAACTGTTTTTT; CDR3: CASSQEGRWEKLFF; J: TRBJ1-4; size: NA; V: TRBV4-3; D: NA
DNA: TGCGCCAGCAGCCGACAGGGGGGCGGAAACACCATATATTTT; CDR3: CASSRQGGGNTIYF; J: TRBJ1-3; size: NA; V: TRBV4-3; D: TRBD1
DNA: TGCAGTGGACAAGACAGGAGAACCTACGAGCAGTACTTC; CDR3: CSGQDRRTYEQYF; J: TRBJ2-7; size: NA; V: TRBV20-1; D: NA
DNA: TGTGCCAGCAGCCCACCTCCGGAGGGATCGAATTCACCCCTCCACTTT; CDR3: CASSPPPEGSNSPLHF; J: TRBJ1-6; size: NA; V: TRBV9; D: NA
DNA: TGCGCCAGCAGCCAAGAGGGCAGATTCTACGAGCAGTACTTC; CDR3: CASSQEGRFYEQYF; J: TRBJ2-7; size: NA; V: TRBV4-3; D: NA